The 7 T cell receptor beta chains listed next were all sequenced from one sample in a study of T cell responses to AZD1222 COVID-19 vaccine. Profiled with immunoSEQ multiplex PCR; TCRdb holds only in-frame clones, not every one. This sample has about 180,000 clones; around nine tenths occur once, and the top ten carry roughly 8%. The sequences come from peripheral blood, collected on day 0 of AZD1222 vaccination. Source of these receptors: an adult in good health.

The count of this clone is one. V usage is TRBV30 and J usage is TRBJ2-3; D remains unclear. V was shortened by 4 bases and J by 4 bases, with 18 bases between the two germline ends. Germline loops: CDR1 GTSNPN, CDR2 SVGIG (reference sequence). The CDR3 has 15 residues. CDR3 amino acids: CAWTRFSRMADTQYF. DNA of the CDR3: TGTGCCTGGACCAGGTTTTCCAGGATGGCAGATACGCAGTATTTT.

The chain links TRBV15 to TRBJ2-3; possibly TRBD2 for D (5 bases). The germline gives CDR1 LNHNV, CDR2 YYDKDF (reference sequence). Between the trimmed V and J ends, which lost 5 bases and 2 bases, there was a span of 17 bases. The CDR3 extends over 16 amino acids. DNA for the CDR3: TGTGCCACCAGCCTCCGGTCTAGCCCCCACACAGATACGCAGTATTTT. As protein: CATSLRSSPHTDTQYF.

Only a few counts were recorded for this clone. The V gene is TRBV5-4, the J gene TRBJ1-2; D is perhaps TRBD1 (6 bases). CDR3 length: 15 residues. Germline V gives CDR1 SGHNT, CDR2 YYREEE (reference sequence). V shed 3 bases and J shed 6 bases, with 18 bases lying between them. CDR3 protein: CASSSLTRTENGYTF. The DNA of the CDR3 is TGTGCCAGCAGCTCCCTAACGAGGACAGAAAATGGCTACACCTTC.

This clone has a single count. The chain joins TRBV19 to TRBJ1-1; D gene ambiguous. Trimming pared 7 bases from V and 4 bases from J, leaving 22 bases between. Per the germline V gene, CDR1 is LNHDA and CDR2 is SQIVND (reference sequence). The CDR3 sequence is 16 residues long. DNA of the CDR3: TGTGCCAGTACCTCAAGGGCGGGGTCTGCGTTCACTGAAGCTTTCTTT. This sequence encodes CASTSRAGSAFTEAFF.

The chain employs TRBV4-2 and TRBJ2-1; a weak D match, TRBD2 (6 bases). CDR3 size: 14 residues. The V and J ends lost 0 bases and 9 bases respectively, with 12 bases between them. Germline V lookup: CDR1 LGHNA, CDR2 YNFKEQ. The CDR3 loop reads CASSQESGSAEQFF. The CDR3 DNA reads TGTGCCAGCAGCCAAGAAAGCGGGTCGGCTGAGCAGTTCTTC.

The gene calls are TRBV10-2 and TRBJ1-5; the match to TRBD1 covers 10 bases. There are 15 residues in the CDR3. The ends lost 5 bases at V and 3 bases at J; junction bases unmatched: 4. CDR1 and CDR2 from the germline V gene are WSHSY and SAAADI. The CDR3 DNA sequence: TGCGCCAGCAGTCGAGGGACAGGGGACAATCAGCCCCAGCATTTT. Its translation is CASSRGTGDNQPQHF.

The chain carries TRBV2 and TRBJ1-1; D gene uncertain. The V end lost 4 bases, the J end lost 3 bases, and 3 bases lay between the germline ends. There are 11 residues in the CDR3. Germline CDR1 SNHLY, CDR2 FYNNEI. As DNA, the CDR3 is TGTGCCAGCAGTGTTTACACTGAAGCTTTCTTT. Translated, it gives CASSVYTEAFF.